This is a list of T cell receptor beta chains from one sample in a study of PD-1 blockade in classical Hodgkin lymphoma. The data were produced by immunoSEQ multiplex PCR, yet TCRdb's version contains in-frame clones alone and is incomplete. The sample shows about 3,000 clones, almost 65% of them seen only once. The sample in question was CD8+ T cells from blood, obtained at baseline. The receptors were sampled from a human donor with classical Hodgkin lymphoma. Both conserved end residues are part of each CDR3. A D gene is named only where the DNA matches it firmly. Clone size is not always given. Where it is, it says once, few, many or a class for expanded clones.

cdr3_nt cdr3_aa j_call clone_size d_call v_call
TGTGCCAGCAACCACCTGAGCTCCTACAATGAGCAGTTCTTC CASNHLSSYNEQFF TRBJ2-1 few NA TRBV28
TGTGCCACCAGCAGAGGGGCGGGAAGCACAGATACGCAGTATTTT CATSRGAGSTDTQYF TRBJ2-3 NA NA TRBV15
TGTGCCAGCAGCCCGGGGTGGGGCACAGGGAATGAGCAGTTCTTC CASSPGWGTGNEQFF TRBJ2-1 NA NA TRBV7-9
TGTGCCAGCAGCTTAAGGACTAGCGGGATGGTTGAGACCCAGTACTTC CASSLRTSGMVETQYF TRBJ2-5 few TRBD2 TRBV11-3
TGTGCCAGCAGTTTACCGGGACTAGCGGGGGCCGGGGAGCTGTTTTTT CASSLPGLAGAGELFF TRBJ2-2 few TRBD2 TRBV27
TGTGCCAGCAGTACCGGGACTAGCCTTCAAGAGACCCAGTACTTC CASSTGTSLQETQYF TRBJ2-5 NA TRBD2 TRBV6-5
TGCGCCAGCAGCCAAGAACCAGACTACTACGAGCAGTACTTC CASSQEPDYYEQYF TRBJ2-7 large NA TRBV4-1
TGTGCCAGCGAGGGAAGGGAGTACGAGCAGTACTTC CASEGREYEQYF TRBJ2-7 few NA TRBV2
TGTGCCAGCAGCTTAACTGGACTAGCGGGACCAGAGCAGTTCTTC CASSLTGLAGPEQFF TRBJ2-1 NA TRBD2 TRBV13
TGTGCCAGCAGTGAAGCGCAGGGAGGGGCATCACCCCTCCACTTT CASSEAQGGASPLHF TRBJ1-6 NA NA TRBV2
TGTGCCAGCCGGGACGGTGCTCGCGACGAGCAGTACTTC CASRDGARDEQYF TRBJ2-7 NA NA TRBV7-9
TGTGCCAGCAGTTCAAGGTCCCTCATGGGACTCCCGGAGGACGAGCAGTACTTC CASSSRSLMGLPEDEQYF TRBJ2-7 NA NA TRBV27
TGTGCCAGCAGTTTAGTGGCTAGTCGCGTGCGCGAGCAGTACTTC CASSLVASRVREQYF TRBJ2-7 NA NA TRBV28
TGTGCCAGCAGTGAATGGTTCCACACCCTTGTGAACTATGGCTACACCTTC CASSEWFHTLVNYGYTF TRBJ1-2 NA NA TRBV6-1
TGTGCCAGCACCTCCCCGGGGAGGGGGGCAGATACGCAGTATTTT CASTSPGRGADTQYF TRBJ2-3 once NA TRBV7-9
TGTGCCAGCAGTACACAGGGAGCAGGCTACGAGCAGTACTTC CASSTQGAGYEQYF TRBJ2-7 NA NA TRBV2
TGTGCCAGCAGCAATAAAATCCAGTATCGGATATTAAAGGCGGGGTACAATGAGCAGTTCTTC CASSNKIQYRILKAGYNEQFF TRBJ2-1 NA NA TRBV21-1
TGTGCCAGCAGCGAAGACATGGGTAACATTCAGTACTTC CASSEDMGNIQYF TRBJ2-4 NA NA TRBV9
TGCGCCAGCAGCCAAGAAGCAGGGCCTCTCGCCGCCCAGCATTTT CASSQEAGPLAAQHF TRBJ1-5 once NA TRBV4-1
TGTGCCAGCAGCCAGTCGTACGAGCAGTACTTC CASSQSYEQYF TRBJ2-7 once NA TRBV4-2
TGTGCCAGCAGCTTAGGACAGTCTTATAGCAATCAGCCCCAGCATTTT CASSLGQSYSNQPQHF TRBJ1-5 NA NA TRBV5-4
TGTGCCAGCACCACTCCCTACAGCACCAACTCTGGGGCCAACGTCCTGACTTTC CASTTPYSTNSGANVLTF TRBJ2-6 NA NA TRBV28
TGTGCCAGCAGCCAAGATGGCGGACTAGCGCAGTACTTC CASSQDGGLAQYF TRBJ2-7 NA TRBD2 TRBV5-4
TGTGCCAGCAGCTCGGGGACTAAAGGGAATGAGCAGTTCTTC CASSSGTKGNEQFF TRBJ2-1 NA TRBD2 TRBV11-3
TGCGCCAGCAGCCAGGAAGGGACTAGCGGAGATACGCAGTATTTT CASSQEGTSGDTQYF TRBJ2-3 NA TRBD2 TRBV4-1
TGTGCCAGCAGCTTAGAGGTCGGGACAGGGGCAGATACGCAGTATTTT CASSLEVGTGADTQYF TRBJ2-3 once TRBD1 TRBV11-2
TGTGCCAGCAGCTTAGGTCCCGGGACAGGTCCCTACGAGCAGTACTTC CASSLGPGTGPYEQYF TRBJ2-7 NA TRBD1 TRBV7-8
TGTGCCAGCTCACTGCTACAGGGGGCACTAGCCAAAAACATTCAGTACTTC CASSLLQGALAKNIQYF TRBJ2-4 NA TRBD1 TRBV18
TGCAGCGTTGAACCTGACAGCCAGCTACTACTAAACTATGGCTACACCTTC CSVEPDSQLLLNYGYTF TRBJ1-2 NA NA TRBV29-1
TGTGCCAGCAGTGGCAGGAACGATACGCAGTATTTT CASSGRNDTQYF TRBJ2-3 NA NA TRBV25-1
TGCAGCGGTAAACCGGGGGGGAGTTTGGATACGCAGTATTTT CSGKPGGSLDTQYF TRBJ2-3 NA TRBD2 TRBV29-1
TGTGCCAGTCTATTCCTGGCAGGGGGCTTTGGCACCTTC CASLFLAGGFGTF TRBJ1-2 NA TRBD1 TRBV2
TGCAGCGTTGAAGATGGCAGACAAGGAGTCTACGAGCAGTACTTC CSVEDGRQGVYEQYF TRBJ2-7 NA NA TRBV29-1
TGTGCCAGCAGCTCAGAAACAGGGAGGGTCGACGAGCAGTACTTC CASSSETGRVDEQYF TRBJ2-7 NA NA TRBV7-9
TGTGCCAGCAGTTTCGGCTCAGAGTCCTATGGCTACACCTTC CASSFGSESYGYTF TRBJ1-2 few NA TRBV13
TGCGCCAGCAGCTTAATAATCGGGGAGCTGTTTTTT CASSLIIGELFF TRBJ2-2 NA NA TRBV5-1
TGTGCCAGCAGCTTGTCTGGCGGGAGTAAAGATGAGCAGTTCTTC CASSLSGGSKDEQFF TRBJ2-1 NA TRBD2 TRBV5-6
TGTGCCTGGACGATCGACAGGGAAGCTTTCTTT CAWTIDREAFF TRBJ1-1 few NA TRBV30
TGCGCCAGCAGTCAAACGGACAGAAAAGAGACCCAGTACTTC CASSQTDRKETQYF TRBJ2-5 NA NA TRBV23-1
TGTGCCAGCAGTGGGGGCGGGAGGACCTACAATGAGCAGTTCTTC CASSGGGRTYNEQFF TRBJ2-1 NA TRBD2 TRBV2
TGTGCCAGCAGGGTGGACAGTTCCTATAATTCACCCCTCCACTTT CASRVDSSYNSPLHF TRBJ1-6 few NA TRBV6-6
TGTGCCAGCAGCCCTGGGGGGGGCCAGCCCCAGCATTTT CASSPGGGQPQHF TRBJ1-5 NA NA TRBV27
TGTGCCAGCAGCTTACTGGACAGGGGGCAAAGTGGGGCCAACGTCCTGACTTTC CASSLLDRGQSGANVLTF TRBJ2-6 medium-sized TRBD1 TRBV7-8
TGTGCCAGCAGCCACGGACAGGGTGTAGACACCGGGGAGCTGTTTTTT CASSHGQGVDTGELFF TRBJ2-2 NA TRBD1 TRBV7-9
TGTGCCTGGAGCAGGCTAGCGGGAGTCGACGAGCAGTACTTC CAWSRLAGVDEQYF TRBJ2-7 NA TRBD2 TRBV30
TGTGCCACCAGCAGAGACAGGGGGAGCAATCAGCCCCAGCATTTT CATSRDRGSNQPQHF TRBJ1-5 NA TRBD1 TRBV15
TGTGCCAGCAGCTTGATGGCTAGCGGGCTCGTCTACGAGCAGTACTTC CASSLMASGLVYEQYF TRBJ2-7 NA TRBD2 TRBV7-1
TGCAGCGTTACGGGTGCCCCCGGACAAGCTTTCTTT CSVTGAPGQAFF TRBJ1-1 NA NA TRBV29-1
TGCGCCAGCAGTTCACCCAAAACAGGGGGGGGGCACACTGAAGCTTTCTTT CASSSPKTGGGHTEAFF TRBJ1-1 NA TRBD1 TRBV5-1
TGTGCCAGCAGCGCCGAGGGCGGGAGGGAGACCCAGTACTTC CASSAEGGRETQYF TRBJ2-5 NA TRBD2 TRBV9
TGTGCCAGCAGCTTTGGCGGAAGCACAGATACGCAGTATTTT CASSFGGSTDTQYF TRBJ2-3 NA NA TRBV11-2
TGCGCCAGCAGCTCCAAGAAAACAGGCGGAGGGACTACTGAAGCTTTCTTT CASSSKKTGGGTTEAFF TRBJ1-1 NA NA TRBV5-1
TGTGCCAGCAGTCCGGGACTAGCGTTCGCTCAGTACTTC CASSPGLAFAQYF TRBJ2-4 NA TRBD2 TRBV6-5
TGTGCCAGCAGCTTAGGCCCCCAGCTGAAGCGGAATGAGCAGTTCTTC CASSLGPQLKRNEQFF TRBJ2-1 NA NA TRBV7-9
TGTGCCACCAGTAAACGGGGACCGAGCTCCTACGAGCAGTACTTC CATSKRGPSSYEQYF TRBJ2-7 NA NA TRBV15
TGCGCCAGCAGCCAAGTTGGGGAAGAGACCCAGTACTTC CASSQVGEETQYF TRBJ2-5 NA NA TRBV4-1
TGCGCCAGCAGCTTGACGACAGGATATGAAAAACTGTTTTTT CASSLTTGYEKLFF TRBJ1-4 NA NA TRBV5-1
TGTGCCAGCAGTCGGGACAGGGACTACGAGCAGTACTTC CASSRDRDYEQYF TRBJ2-7 NA TRBD1 TRBV28
TGCGCCAGCAGTGAGTCAGAGTATCCGTACCAAGAGACCCAGTACTTC CASSESEYPYQETQYF TRBJ2-5 NA NA TRBV10-2
TGTGCCAGCAGCTTAGGGACACTTTTTGAAGCTTTCTTT CASSLGTLFEAFF TRBJ1-1 NA NA TRBV7-9